A selection of T cell receptor beta chains follows, all from one sample in a study of T cells after yellow fever vaccination. From the 5' RACE reads, TCRdb called clonotypes with MiXCR, one entry per CDR3 protein. The profile shows about 300,000 distinct CDR3 sequences, approximately 8% of them singletons. Sequencing used CD4+ T cells sorted from PBMCs, obtained 5 days after the yellow fever booster vaccination. These receptors all come from a man between 18 and 29 years old who received the YFV17D yellow fever vaccine. CDR3s include the opening cysteine and the closing phenylalanine or tryptophan. The order of the fields is clone size, D gene, V gene, J gene, CDR3 protein, CDR3 DNA. D genes are given only for firm matches. Not all rows give a size; the values are once, few, many and, for expanded clones, a class.

clone size: .; D gene: TRBD2; V gene: TRBV5-1; J gene: TRBJ2-2; CDR3 protein: CASSLSTVAGKAGELFF; CDR3 DNA: TGCGCCAGCAGCTTGTCGACAGTAGCGGGGAAAGCCGGGGAGCTGTTTTTT
clone size: many; D gene: .; V gene: TRBV29-1; J gene: TRBJ1-2; CDR3 protein: CSVEVTDLLYGYTF; CDR3 DNA: TGCAGCGTTGAAGTCACAGACCTTCTATATGGCTACACCTTC
clone size: .; D gene: .; V gene: TRBV7-9; J gene: TRBJ1-5; CDR3 protein: CASSLDGGLNQPQHF; CDR3 DNA: TGTGCCAGCAGCTTAGATGGGGGGCTTAATCAGCCCCAGCATTTT
clone size: few; D gene: .; V gene: TRBV7-8; J gene: TRBJ1-6; CDR3 protein: CASSYRESSYNSPLHF; CDR3 DNA: TGTGCCAGCAGTTACAGGGAGAGCTCCTATAATTCACCCCTCCACTTT
clone size: .; D gene: TRBD1; V gene: TRBV5-1; J gene: TRBJ1-2; CDR3 protein: CASSPQGQGASGYTF; CDR3 DNA: TGCGCCAGCAGCCCACAGGGACAGGGGGCTTCTGGCTACACCTTC
clone size: few; D gene: .; V gene: TRBV2; J gene: TRBJ1-6; CDR3 protein: CASLGQIDNSPLHF; CDR3 DNA: TGTGCCAGCCTAGGACAGATAGATAATTCACCCCTCCACTTT
clone size: few; D gene: .; V gene: TRBV2; J gene: TRBJ2-4; CDR3 protein: CASSRIESIQYF; CDR3 DNA: TGTGCCAGCAGTCGGATTGAGAGCATTCAGTACTTC
clone size: few; D gene: .; V gene: TRBV28; J gene: TRBJ2-3; CDR3 protein: CASHEGVLGTDTQYF; CDR3 DNA: TGTGCCAGCCACGAGGGGGTTTTGGGCACAGATACGCAGTATTTT
clone size: few; D gene: TRBD2; V gene: TRBV5-1; J gene: TRBJ2-7; CDR3 protein: CASSAGLASREQYF; CDR3 DNA: TGCGCCAGCAGCGCTGGACTAGCGTCTCGCGAGCAGTACTTC
clone size: few; D gene: .; V gene: TRBV4-1; J gene: TRBJ1-5; CDR3 protein: CASSLEATNSNQPQHF; CDR3 DNA: TGCGCCAGCAGCCTCGAGGCAACTAATAGCAATCAGCCCCAGCATTTT
clone size: .; D gene: .; V gene: TRBV7-9; J gene: TRBJ1-2; CDR3 protein: CASSSISLDSDYGYTF; CDR3 DNA: TGTGCCAGCAGCTCTATTTCCCTGGATAGTGACTATGGCTACACCTTC
clone size: .; D gene: TRBD1; V gene: TRBV11-2; J gene: TRBJ1-2; CDR3 protein: CASSLDWAGGGYTF; CDR3 DNA: TGTGCCAGCAGCTTAGATTGGGCAGGGGGGGGCTACACCTTC
clone size: many; D gene: TRBD1; V gene: TRBV20-1; J gene: TRBJ1-5; CDR3 protein: CSARDLSVTGGRGPQHF; CDR3 DNA: TGCAGTGCTAGAGATCTTAGTGTGACAGGGGGCCGTGGGCCCCAGCATTTT
clone size: many; D gene: .; V gene: TRBV5-1; J gene: TRBJ1-6; CDR3 protein: CASSLVADYNSPLHF; CDR3 DNA: TGCGCCAGCAGCTTGGTGGCGGACTATAATTCACCCCTCCACTTT
clone size: many; D gene: .; V gene: TRBV4-3; J gene: TRBJ1-2; CDR3 protein: CASSQDSDYGYTF; CDR3 DNA: TGCGCCAGCAGCCAGGACTCTGACTATGGCTACACCTTC
clone size: .; D gene: .; V gene: TRBV25-1; J gene: TRBJ2-1; CDR3 protein: CASIAGVGPYNEQFF; CDR3 DNA: TGTGCCAGCATAGCTGGCGTCGGCCCTTACAATGAGCAGTTCTTC
clone size: many; D gene: .; V gene: TRBV6-6; J gene: TRBJ2-7; CDR3 protein: CASRGAGGPTYEQYF; CDR3 DNA: TGTGCCAGCAGGGGGGCGGGCGGGCCCACCTACGAGCAGTACTTC
clone size: many; D gene: TRBD1; V gene: TRBV7-6; J gene: TRBJ2-3; CDR3 protein: CASSLGGWGTGSGDTQYF; CDR3 DNA: TGTGCCAGCAGCTTAGGAGGTTGGGGGACAGGGAGTGGAGATACGCAGTATTTT
clone size: .; D gene: .; V gene: TRBV6-1; J gene: TRBJ2-7; CDR3 protein: CASSRGYLYEQYF; CDR3 DNA: TGTGCCAGCAGTCGAGGCTACCTCTACGAGCAGTACTTC
clone size: few; D gene: TRBD1; V gene: TRBV20-1; J gene: TRBJ2-1; CDR3 protein: CSADRTGNNEQFF; CDR3 DNA: TGCAGTGCTGACCGGACAGGAAACAATGAGCAGTTCTTC
clone size: many; D gene: .; V gene: TRBV6-2/TRBV6-3; J gene: TRBJ2-3; CDR3 protein: CASSYVADTQYF; CDR3 DNA: TGTGCCAGCAGTTACGTGGCGGATACGCAGTATTTT
clone size: .; D gene: TRBD1; V gene: TRBV6-6; J gene: TRBJ1-1; CDR3 protein: CASFRSSGTGGTEAFF; CDR3 DNA: TGTGCCAGTTTCAGATCTTCCGGGACAGGGGGCACTGAAGCTTTCTTT
clone size: many; D gene: TRBD2; V gene: TRBV20-1; J gene: TRBJ2-1; CDR3 protein: CSALLRLAGAYNEQFF; CDR3 DNA: TGCAGTGCTTTACTCCGACTAGCGGGGGCCTATAATGAGCAGTTCTTC
clone size: .; D gene: .; V gene: TRBV20-1; J gene: TRBJ2-3; CDR3 protein: CSARDLATADTQYF; CDR3 DNA: TGCAGTGCTAGAGATCTAGCGACAGCAGATACGCAGTATTTT
clone size: once; D gene: TRBD1; V gene: TRBV6-5; J gene: TRBJ2-6; CDR3 protein: CAAQGGSSGANVLTF; CDR3 DNA: TGTGCCGCACAGGGGGGAAGCTCTGGGGCCAACGTCCTGACTTTC
clone size: few; D gene: .; V gene: TRBV11-1; J gene: TRBJ2-2; CDR3 protein: CASSFWGVSTGELFF; CDR3 DNA: TGTGCCAGCAGCTTTTGGGGGGTGAGCACCGGGGAGCTGTTTTTT
clone size: .; D gene: .; V gene: TRBV3-1; J gene: TRBJ1-2; CDR3 protein: CASSHTTQGPGLFTF; CDR3 DNA: TGTGCCAGCAGCCATACCACCCAGGGCCCGGGCCTATTCACCTTC
clone size: few; D gene: .; V gene: TRBV11-2; J gene: TRBJ1-4; CDR3 protein: CASSAAPGGRGEKLFF; CDR3 DNA: TGTGCCAGCAGCGCAGCCCCAGGTGGCCGTGGTGAAAAACTGTTTTTT
clone size: .; D gene: .; V gene: TRBV12-3/TRBV12-4; J gene: TRBJ2-7; CDR3 protein: CASSLPNRDKQYF; CDR3 DNA: TGTGCCAGCAGTTTACCCAACAGGGATAAGCAGTACTTC
clone size: .; D gene: .; V gene: TRBV6-5; J gene: TRBJ2-3; CDR3 protein: CASSYSTVGVTDTQYF; CDR3 DNA: TGTGCCAGCAGTTACTCAACGGTGGGCGTGACAGATACGCAGTATTTT
clone size: .; D gene: TRBD1; V gene: TRBV12-3/TRBV12-4; J gene: TRBJ1-1; CDR3 protein: CASSFKKTGIWDTEAFF; CDR3 DNA: TGTGCCAGCAGTTTTAAAAAGACAGGGATCTGGGACACTGAAGCTTTCTTT
clone size: .; D gene: .; V gene: TRBV21-1; J gene: TRBJ2-7; CDR3 protein: CASSKPRTGSPYEQYF; CDR3 DNA: TGTGCCAGCAGCAAACCCCGGACAGGGTCCCCCTACGAGCAGTACTTC
clone size: .; D gene: .; V gene: TRBV5-6; J gene: TRBJ1-1; CDR3 protein: CASSQYAGTTEAFF; CDR3 DNA: TGTGCCAGCAGCCAATACGCCGGGACCACTGAAGCTTTCTTT
clone size: few; D gene: TRBD1; V gene: TRBV5-1; J gene: TRBJ1-1; CDR3 protein: CASKDRVNTEAFF; CDR3 DNA: TGCGCCAGCAAGGACAGGGTGAACACTGAAGCTTTCTTT
clone size: few; D gene: .; V gene: TRBV12-3/TRBV12-4; J gene: TRBJ1-1; CDR3 protein: CASSSPRVSQAFF; CDR3 DNA: TGTGCCAGCAGTTCCCCCCGTGTCTCTCAAGCTTTCTTT
clone size: .; D gene: .; V gene: TRBV5-1; J gene: TRBJ1-4; CDR3 protein: CASSLGLLNEKLFF; CDR3 DNA: TGCGCCAGCAGCTTGGGACTGCTAAATGAAAAACTGTTTTTT
clone size: few; D gene: TRBD2; V gene: TRBV18; J gene: TRBJ2-6; CDR3 protein: CASSPRASGTSGANVLTF; CDR3 DNA: TGTGCCAGCTCACCAAGGGCTAGCGGAACCTCTGGGGCCAACGTCCTGACTTTC
clone size: .; D gene: .; V gene: TRBV12-3/TRBV12-4; J gene: TRBJ2-7; CDR3 protein: CASRFGDRAYEQYF; CDR3 DNA: TGTGCCAGCAGGTTCGGTGACAGAGCCTACGAGCAGTACTTC
clone size: few; D gene: .; V gene: TRBV15; J gene: TRBJ1-1; CDR3 protein: CATSRARGGGTEAFF; CDR3 DNA: TGTGCCACCAGCAGAGCCCGGGGGGGAGGAACTGAAGCTTTCTTT
clone size: many; D gene: .; V gene: TRBV9; J gene: TRBJ2-5; CDR3 protein: CASSVATLVQETQYF; CDR3 DNA: TGTGCCAGCAGCGTAGCCACACTAGTCCAAGAGACCCAGTACTTC
clone size: .; D gene: .; V gene: TRBV12-3/TRBV12-4; J gene: TRBJ2-4; CDR3 protein: CASSFNLGGGIQYF; CDR3 DNA: TGTGCCAGCAGTTTTAATTTGGGAGGGGGCATTCAGTACTTC
clone size: few; D gene: .; V gene: TRBV18; J gene: TRBJ1-2; CDR3 protein: CASSPAMGQGYGYTF; CDR3 DNA: TGTGCCAGCTCACCAGCTATGGGGCAGGGCTATGGCTACACCTTC
clone size: few; D gene: .; V gene: TRBV4-1; J gene: TRBJ2-3; CDR3 protein: CASSQRSDTQYF; CDR3 DNA: TGCGCCAGCAGCCAAAGGTCAGATACGCAGTATTTT
clone size: few; D gene: TRBD2; V gene: TRBV7-2; J gene: TRBJ2-3; CDR3 protein: CASSFNSGGADTQYF; CDR3 DNA: TGTGCCAGCAGCTTTAATAGCGGGGGGGCCGATACGCAGTATTTT
clone size: few; D gene: TRBD2; V gene: TRBV20-1; J gene: TRBJ2-5; CDR3 protein: CSFPGLAGGGETQYF; CDR3 DNA: TGCAGTTTTCCGGGACTAGCGGGGGGCGGAGAGACCCAGTACTTC
clone size: .; D gene: .; V gene: TRBV6-6; J gene: TRBJ1-3; CDR3 protein: CASSYAGSSGNTIYF; CDR3 DNA: TGTGCCAGCAGTTACGCAGGTTCCTCTGGAAACACCATATATTTT